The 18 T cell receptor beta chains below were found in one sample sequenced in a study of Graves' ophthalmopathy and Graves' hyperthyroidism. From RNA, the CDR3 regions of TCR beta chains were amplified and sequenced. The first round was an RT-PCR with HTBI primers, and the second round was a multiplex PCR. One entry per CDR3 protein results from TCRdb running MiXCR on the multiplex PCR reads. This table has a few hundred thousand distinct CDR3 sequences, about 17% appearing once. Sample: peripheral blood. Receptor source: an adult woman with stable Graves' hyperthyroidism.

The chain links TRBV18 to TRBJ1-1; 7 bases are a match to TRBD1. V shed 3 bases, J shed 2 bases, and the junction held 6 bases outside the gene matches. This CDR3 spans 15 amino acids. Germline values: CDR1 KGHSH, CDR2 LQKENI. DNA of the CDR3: TGTGCCAGCTCACCGTTAGACAGGGTCAACACTGAAGCTTTCTTT. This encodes CASSPLDRVNTEAFF.

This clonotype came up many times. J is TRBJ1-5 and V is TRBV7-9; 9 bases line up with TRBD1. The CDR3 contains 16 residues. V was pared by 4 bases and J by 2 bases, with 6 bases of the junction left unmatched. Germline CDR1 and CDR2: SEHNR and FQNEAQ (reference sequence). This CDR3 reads CASSSGTGTGNQPQHF. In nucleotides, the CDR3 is TGTGCCAGCAGCTCAGGGACAGGGACGGGCAATCAGCCCCAGCATTTT.

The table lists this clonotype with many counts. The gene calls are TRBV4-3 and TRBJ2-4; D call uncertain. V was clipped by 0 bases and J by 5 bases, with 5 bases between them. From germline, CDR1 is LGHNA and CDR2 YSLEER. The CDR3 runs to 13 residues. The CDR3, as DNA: TGCGCCAGCAGCCAAGATGAGCAAAACATTCAGTACTTC. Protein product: CASSQDEQNIQYF.

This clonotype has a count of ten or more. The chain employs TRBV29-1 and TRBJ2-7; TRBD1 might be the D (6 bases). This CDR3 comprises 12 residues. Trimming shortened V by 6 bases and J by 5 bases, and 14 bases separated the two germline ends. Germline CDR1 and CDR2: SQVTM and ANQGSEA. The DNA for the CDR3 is TGCAGCGTAACAACAGGGATCGACGAGCAGTACTTC. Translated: CSVTTGIDEQYF.

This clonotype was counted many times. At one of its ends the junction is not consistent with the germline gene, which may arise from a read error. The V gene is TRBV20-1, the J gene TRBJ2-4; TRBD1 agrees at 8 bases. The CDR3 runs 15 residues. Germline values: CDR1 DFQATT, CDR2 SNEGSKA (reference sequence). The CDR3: CSALRQGIAKNIKYF. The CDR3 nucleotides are TGCAGTGCTCTTCGACAGGGGATAGCCAAAAACATTAAGTACTTC.

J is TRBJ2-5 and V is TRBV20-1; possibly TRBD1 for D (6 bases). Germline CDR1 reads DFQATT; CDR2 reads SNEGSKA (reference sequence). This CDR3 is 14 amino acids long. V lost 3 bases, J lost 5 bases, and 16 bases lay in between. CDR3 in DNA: TGCAGTGCTAGTCTAGGGGGTGATAGTGAGACCCAGTACTTC. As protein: CSASLGGDSETQYF.

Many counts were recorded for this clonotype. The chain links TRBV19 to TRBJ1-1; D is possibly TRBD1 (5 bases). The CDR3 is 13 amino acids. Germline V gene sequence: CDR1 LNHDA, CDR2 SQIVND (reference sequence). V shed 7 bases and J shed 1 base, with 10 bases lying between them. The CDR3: CASKWTKNTEAFF. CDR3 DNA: TGTGCCAGTAAATGGACAAAGAACACTGAAGCTTTCTTT. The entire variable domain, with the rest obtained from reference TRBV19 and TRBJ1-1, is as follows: DGGITQSPKYLFRKEGQNVTLSCEQNLNHDAMYWYRQDPGQGLRLIYYSQIVNDFQKGDIAEGYSVSREKKESFPLTVTSAQKNPTAFYLCASKWTKNTEAFFGQGTRLTVV.

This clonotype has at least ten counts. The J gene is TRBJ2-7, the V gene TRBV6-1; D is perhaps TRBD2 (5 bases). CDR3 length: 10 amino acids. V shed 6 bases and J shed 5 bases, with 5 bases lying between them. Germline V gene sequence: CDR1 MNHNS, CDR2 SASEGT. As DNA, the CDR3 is TGTGCCAGCAGGGGAGACGAGCAGTACTTC. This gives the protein CASRGDEQYF.

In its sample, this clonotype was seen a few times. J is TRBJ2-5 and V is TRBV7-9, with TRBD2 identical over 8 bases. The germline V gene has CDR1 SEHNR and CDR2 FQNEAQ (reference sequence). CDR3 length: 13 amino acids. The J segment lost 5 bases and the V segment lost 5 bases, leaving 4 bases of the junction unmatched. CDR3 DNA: TGTGCCAGCAGCCAGACTAGCGCGGAGACCCAGTACTTC. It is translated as CASSQTSAETQYF.

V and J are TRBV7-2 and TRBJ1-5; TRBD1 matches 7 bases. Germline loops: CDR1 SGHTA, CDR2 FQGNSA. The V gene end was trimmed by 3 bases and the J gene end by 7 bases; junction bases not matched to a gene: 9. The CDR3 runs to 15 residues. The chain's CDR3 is CASSFTEGAGQPQHF. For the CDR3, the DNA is TGTGCCAGCAGCTTCACCGAGGGGGCTGGCCAGCCCCAGCATTTT.

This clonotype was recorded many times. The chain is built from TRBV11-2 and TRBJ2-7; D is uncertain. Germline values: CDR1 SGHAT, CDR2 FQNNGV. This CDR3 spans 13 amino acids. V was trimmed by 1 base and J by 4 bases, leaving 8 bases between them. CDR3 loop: CASSLAPVYEQYF. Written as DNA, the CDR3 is TGTGCCAGCAGCTTAGCCCCCGTGTACGAGCAGTACTTC. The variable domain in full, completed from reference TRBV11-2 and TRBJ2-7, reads EAGVAQSPRYKIIEKRQSVAFWCNPISGHATLYWYQQILGQGPKLLIQFQNNGVVDDSQLPKDRFSAERLKGVDSTLKIQPAKLEDSAVYLCASSLAPVYEQYFGPGTRLTVT.

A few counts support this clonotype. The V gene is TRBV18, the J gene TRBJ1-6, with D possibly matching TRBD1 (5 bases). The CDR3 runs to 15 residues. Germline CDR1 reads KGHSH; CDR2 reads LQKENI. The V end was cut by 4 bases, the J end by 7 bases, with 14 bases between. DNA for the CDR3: TGTGCCAGCTCACGGAGGACAAATGGGAATTCACCCCTCCACTTT. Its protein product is CASSRRTNGNSPLHF.

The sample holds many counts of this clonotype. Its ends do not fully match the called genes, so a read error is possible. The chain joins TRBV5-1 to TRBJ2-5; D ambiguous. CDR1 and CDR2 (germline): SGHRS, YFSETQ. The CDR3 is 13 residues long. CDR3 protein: CASSPGLEETQYF. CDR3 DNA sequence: TGTGCCAGCAGTCCGGGCCTTGAGGAGACCCAGTACTTC.

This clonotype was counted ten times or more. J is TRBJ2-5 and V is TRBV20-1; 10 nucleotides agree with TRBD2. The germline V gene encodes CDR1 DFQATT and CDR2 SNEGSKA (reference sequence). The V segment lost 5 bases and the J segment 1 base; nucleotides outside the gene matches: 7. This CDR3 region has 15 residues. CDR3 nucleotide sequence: TGCAGTGCTCAGCAGCGGGAGGGAGGCCAAGAGACCCAGTACTTC. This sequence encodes CSAQQREGGQETQYF.

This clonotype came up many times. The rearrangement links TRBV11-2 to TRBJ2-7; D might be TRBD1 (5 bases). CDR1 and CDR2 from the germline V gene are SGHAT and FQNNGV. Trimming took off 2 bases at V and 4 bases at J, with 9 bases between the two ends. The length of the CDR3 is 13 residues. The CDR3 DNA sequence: TGTGCCAGCAGCTTACCCGACAGTTACGAGCAGTACTTC. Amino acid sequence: CASSLPDSYEQYF.

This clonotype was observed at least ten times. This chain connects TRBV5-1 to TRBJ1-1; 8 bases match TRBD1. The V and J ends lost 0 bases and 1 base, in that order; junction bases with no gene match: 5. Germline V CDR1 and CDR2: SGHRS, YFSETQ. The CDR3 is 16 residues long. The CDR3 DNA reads TGCGCCAGCAGCTTGGCCCCGGACAGGGCGAACACTGAAGCTTTCTTT. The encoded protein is CASSLAPDRANTEAFF.

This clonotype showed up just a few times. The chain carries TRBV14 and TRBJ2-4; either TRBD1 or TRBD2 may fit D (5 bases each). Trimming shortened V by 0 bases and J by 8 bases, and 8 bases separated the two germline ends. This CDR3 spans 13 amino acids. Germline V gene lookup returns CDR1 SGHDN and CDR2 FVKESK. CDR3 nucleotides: TGTGCCAGCAGCCAAGAGAGAGGGGACATTCAGTACTTC. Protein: CASSQERGDIQYF.

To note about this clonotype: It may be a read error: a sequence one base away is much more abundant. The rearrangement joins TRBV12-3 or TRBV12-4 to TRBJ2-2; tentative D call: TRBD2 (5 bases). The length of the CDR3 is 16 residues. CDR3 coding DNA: TGTGCCAGCAGCCAGGCGGCAGGTGCGAACACCGGGGAGCTGTGTTTT. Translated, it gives CASSQAAGANTGELCF.